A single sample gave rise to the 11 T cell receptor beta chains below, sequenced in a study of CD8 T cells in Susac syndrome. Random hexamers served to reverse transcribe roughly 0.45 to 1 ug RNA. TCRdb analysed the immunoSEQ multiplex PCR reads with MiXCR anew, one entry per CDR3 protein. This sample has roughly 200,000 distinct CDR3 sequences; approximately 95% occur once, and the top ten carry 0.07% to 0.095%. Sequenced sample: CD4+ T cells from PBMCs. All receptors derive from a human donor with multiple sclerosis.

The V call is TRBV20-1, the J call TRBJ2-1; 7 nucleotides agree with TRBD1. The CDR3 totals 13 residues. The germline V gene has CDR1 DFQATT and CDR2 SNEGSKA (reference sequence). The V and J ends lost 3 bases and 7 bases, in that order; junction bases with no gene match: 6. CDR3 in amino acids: CSARWTGMNEQFF. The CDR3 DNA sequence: TGCAGTGCTAGGTGGACAGGTATGAATGAGCAGTTCTTC.

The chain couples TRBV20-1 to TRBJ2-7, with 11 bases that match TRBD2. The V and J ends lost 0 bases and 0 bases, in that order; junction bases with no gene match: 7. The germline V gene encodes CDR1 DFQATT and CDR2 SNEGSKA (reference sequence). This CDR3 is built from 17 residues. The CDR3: CSARDRTSGFTSYEQYF. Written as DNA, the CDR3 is TGCAGTGCTAGAGACCGGACTAGCGGGTTCACCTCCTACGAGCAGTACTTC.

The CDR3 DNA sequence: TGCAGTGCTAGAGTCAGGGACGATACGCAGTATTTT. Translated, it gives CSARVRDDTQYF. V is TRBV20-1 and J is TRBJ2-3; the D call may be TRBD1 or TRBD2 (5 bases each). The CDR3 runs 12 residues. Trimming left V 1 base short and J 6 bases short, with 8 bases between. CDR1 and CDR2 from the germline V gene are DFQATT and SNEGSKA (reference sequence).

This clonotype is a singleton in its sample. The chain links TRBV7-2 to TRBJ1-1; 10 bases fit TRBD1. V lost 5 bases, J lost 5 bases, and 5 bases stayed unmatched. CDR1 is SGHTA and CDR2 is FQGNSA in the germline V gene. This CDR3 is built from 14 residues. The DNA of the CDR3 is TGTGCCAGCAGCGCGACAGGGGGCGTAACTGAAGCTTTCTTT. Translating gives CASSATGGVTEAFF.

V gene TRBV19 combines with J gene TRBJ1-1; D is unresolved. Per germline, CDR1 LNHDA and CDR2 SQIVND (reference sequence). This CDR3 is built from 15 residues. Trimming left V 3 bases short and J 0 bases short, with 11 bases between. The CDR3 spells CASSILDGMNTEAFF. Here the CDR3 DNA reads TGTGCCAGTAGTATCCTCGACGGTATGAACACTGAAGCTTTCTTT.

CDR3: CSVDREPYYGYTF. The CDR3 DNA is TGCAGCGTTGACAGGGAACCCTACTATGGCTACACCTTC. The chain uses TRBV29-1 and TRBJ1-2, with D possibly being TRBD1 (5 bases). Trimming took 3 bases from V and 3 from J, leaving 11 bases between them. Per the germline V gene, CDR1 is SQVTM and CDR2 is ANQGSEA. This CDR3 is 13 amino acids long.

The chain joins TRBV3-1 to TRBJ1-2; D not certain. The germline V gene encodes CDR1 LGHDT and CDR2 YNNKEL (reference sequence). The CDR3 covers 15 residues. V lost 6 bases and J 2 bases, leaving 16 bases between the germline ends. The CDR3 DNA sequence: TGTGCCAGCAGTCCCGCCTCGGCCGGGAACTATGGCTACACCTTC. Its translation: CASSPASAGNYGYTF.

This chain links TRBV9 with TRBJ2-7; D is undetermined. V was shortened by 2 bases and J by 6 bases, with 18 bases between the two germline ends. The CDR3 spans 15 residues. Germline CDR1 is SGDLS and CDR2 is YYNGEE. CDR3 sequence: CASSVRTAPISEQYF. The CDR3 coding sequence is TGTGCCAGCAGCGTGAGGACGGCCCCCATTAGCGAGCAGTACTTC.

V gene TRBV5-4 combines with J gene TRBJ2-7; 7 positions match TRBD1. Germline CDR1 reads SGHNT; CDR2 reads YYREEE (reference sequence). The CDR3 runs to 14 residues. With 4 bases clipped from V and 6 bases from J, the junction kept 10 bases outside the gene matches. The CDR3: CASSPWDRRGEQYV. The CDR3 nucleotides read TGTGCCAGCAGCCCGTGGGACAGACGGGGCGAGCAGTACGTC.

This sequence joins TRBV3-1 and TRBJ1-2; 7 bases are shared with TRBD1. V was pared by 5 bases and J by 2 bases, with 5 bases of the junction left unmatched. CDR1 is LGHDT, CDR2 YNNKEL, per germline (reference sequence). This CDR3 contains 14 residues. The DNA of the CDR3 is TGTGCCAGCAGCTCAGGGGGAATGAACTATGGCTACACCTTC. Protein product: CASSSGGMNYGYTF. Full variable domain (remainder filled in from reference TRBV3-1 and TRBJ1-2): DTAVSQTPKYLVTQMGNDKSIKCEQNLGHDTMYWYKQDSKKFLKIMFSYNNKELIINETVPNRFSPKSPDKAHLNLHINSLELGDSAVYFCASSSGGMNYGYTFGSGTRLTVV.

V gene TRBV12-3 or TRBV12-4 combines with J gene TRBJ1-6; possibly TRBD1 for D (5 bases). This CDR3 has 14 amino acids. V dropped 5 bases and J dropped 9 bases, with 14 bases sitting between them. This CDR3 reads CASSLGGKGSPLHF. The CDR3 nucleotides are TGTGCCAGCAGTCTGGGGGGGAAAGGTTCACCCCTCCACTTT.